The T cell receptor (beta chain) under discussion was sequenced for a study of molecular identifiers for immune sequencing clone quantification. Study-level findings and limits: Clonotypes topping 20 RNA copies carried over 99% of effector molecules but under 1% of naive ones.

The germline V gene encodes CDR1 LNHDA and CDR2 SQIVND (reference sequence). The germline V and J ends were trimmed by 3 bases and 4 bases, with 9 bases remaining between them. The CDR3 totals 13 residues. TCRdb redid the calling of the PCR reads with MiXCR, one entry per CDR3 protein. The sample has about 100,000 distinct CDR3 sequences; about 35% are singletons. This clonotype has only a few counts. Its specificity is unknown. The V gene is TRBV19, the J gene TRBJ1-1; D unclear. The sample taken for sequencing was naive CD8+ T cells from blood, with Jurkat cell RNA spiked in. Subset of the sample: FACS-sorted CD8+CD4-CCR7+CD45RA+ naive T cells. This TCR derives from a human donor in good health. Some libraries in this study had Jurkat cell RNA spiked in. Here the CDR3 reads CASSINAGTEAFF. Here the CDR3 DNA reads TGTGCCAGTAGTATCAACGCAGGCACTGAAGCTTTCTTT.